The clone carrying this T cell receptor (beta chain) came up a few times. The entry originates in a study of OX40 agonist ivuxolimab in advanced cancers. Repertoires were generated with immunoSEQ multiplex PCR, while TCRdb's copy carries only in-frame clones and drops some. This table holds 100,000 to 120,000 clones, over 85% found once. CDR1 and CDR2 from the germline V gene are SGHDN and FVKESK. The J segment lost 7 bases and the V segment lost 0 bases, leaving 2 bases of the junction unmatched. CDR3 length equals 15 residues. The chain is built from TRBV14 and TRBJ1-6; 8 bases match TRBD1. Sample: CD4+ or CD8+ T cells sorted from blood, taken in a trial of the OX40 agonist ivuxolimab. The sequence was collected from an adult with an advanced solid tumor such as melanoma, head and neck, liver or kidney cancer. The CDR3 protein is CASSQETGANSPLHF. The CDR3, as DNA: TGTGCCAGCAGCCAAGAGACAGGGGCAAATTCACCCCTCCACTTT.